Below, 8 T cell receptor beta chains from the same sample are listed, as sequenced in a study of blood T cell repertoires in COVID-19. This table comes from immunoSEQ multiplex PCR, and its TCRdb copy is limited to in-frame clones, with some not included. The sample lists 200,000 to 300,000 clones, about 90% occurring once. Sequenced: peripheral blood. All receptors come from a woman aged 40 to 50 with acute or convalescent COVID-19.

This sequence joins TRBV7-3 and TRBJ2-2; unclear D gene. The V end lost 8 bases, the J end lost 6 bases, and 10 bases lay between the germline ends. The CDR3 loop spans 12 amino acids. Germline-derived CDR1 and CDR2 are SGHTA and FQGTGA. CDR3 residues: CASAPYSGELFF. The CDR3, as DNA: TGTGCCAGCGCGCCCTACTCCGGGGAGCTGTTTTTT.

The chain employs TRBV6-2 or TRBV6-3 and TRBJ1-5; D ambiguous. The CDR3 covers 15 residues. CDR1 is MNHEY, CDR2 SVGEGT, per germline. Trimming pared 2 bases from V and 7 bases from J, leaving 15 bases between. CDR3 nucleotide sequence: TGTGCCAGCAGTTACGGTCGGGGTTCGGGGCAGCCCCAGCATTTT. Residues: CASSYGRGSGQPQHF.

V gene TRBV7-2 combines with J gene TRBJ1-2; D is ambiguous. This CDR3 comprises 13 residues. Deletions cut 1 base from V and 5 bases from J, with 8 bases between. Germline V lookup: CDR1 SGHTA, CDR2 FQGNSA. In DNA, the CDR3 is TGTGCCAGCAGCTTAGGCGGCCGTTATGGCTACACCTTC. Its translation: CASSLGGRYGYTF.

The chain joins TRBV5-6 to TRBJ2-3; D perhaps matches TRBD1 (5 bases). Trimming removed 0 bases from V and 0 bases from J, with 11 bases in between. Germline V gene sequence: CDR1 SGHDT, CDR2 YYEEEE. The CDR3 contains 16 residues. CDR3: CASSLVGRVSTDTQYF. The CDR3 coding sequence is TGTGCCAGCAGCTTGGTGGGCAGGGTGAGCACAGATACGCAGTATTTT.

The chain combines TRBV5-1 with TRBJ2-7; D might be TRBD1 (6 bases). The germline V gene encodes CDR1 SGHRS and CDR2 YFSETQ. Trimming took 2 bases from V and 6 from J, leaving 12 bases between them. CDR3 length: 13 residues. The CDR3 is CASSLRRGTEQYV. The CDR3 DNA reads as TGCGCCAGCAGCTTACGAAGGGGGACCGAGCAGTACGTC.

The rearrangement joins TRBV5-6 to TRBJ1-1, with D uncertain. The V gene lost 0 bases and the J gene lost 4 bases, with 13 bases spanning the gap. Germline assignment: CDR1 SGHDT and CDR2 YYEEEE. This CDR3 has 15 residues. DNA for the CDR3: TGTGCCAGCAGCTTGGCCGGGTGGGGAGGCACTGAAGCTTTCTTT. The encoded protein is CASSLAGWGGTEAFF.

The rearrangement links TRBV10-3 to TRBJ1-6; D perhaps matches TRBD1 (6 bases). Germline V gene lookup returns CDR1 ENHRY and CDR2 SYGVKD. This CDR3 has 14 amino acids. Trimming pared 9 bases from V and 0 bases from J, leaving 9 bases between. The CDR3 nucleotides are TGTGCCATAAGGGGGTACTCCTATAATTCACCCCTCCACTTT. Translated, it gives CAIRGYSYNSPLHF.

This chain joins TRBV12-3 or TRBV12-4 and TRBJ1-1; 7 bases align to TRBD1. J was trimmed by 11 bases and V by 6 bases; bases with no gene match: 9. The CDR3 has 12 residues. In nucleotides, the CDR3 is TGTGCCAGCAGCTCCGACAGGGTGAACGCTTTCTTT. It specifies CASSSDRVNAFF.